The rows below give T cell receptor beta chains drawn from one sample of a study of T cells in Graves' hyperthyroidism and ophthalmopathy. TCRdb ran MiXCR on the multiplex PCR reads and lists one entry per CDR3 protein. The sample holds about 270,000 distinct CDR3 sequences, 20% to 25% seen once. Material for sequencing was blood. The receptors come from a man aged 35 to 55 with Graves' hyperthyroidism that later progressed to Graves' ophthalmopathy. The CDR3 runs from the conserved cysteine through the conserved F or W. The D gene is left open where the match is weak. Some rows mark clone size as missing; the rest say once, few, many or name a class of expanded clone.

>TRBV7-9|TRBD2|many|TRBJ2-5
TGTGCCAGCAGTCCGACTAGCGGACTACAAGAGACCCAGTACTTC
CASSPTSGLQETQYF
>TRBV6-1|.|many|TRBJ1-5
TGTGCCAGCAGTGGAGGGGAGCAGGGGAATCAGCCCCAGCATTTT
CASSGGEQGNQPQHF
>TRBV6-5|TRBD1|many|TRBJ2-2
TGTGCCAGCAATTTGGGACAGACGAACACCAGGGAGCTGTTTTTT
CASNLGQTNTRELFF
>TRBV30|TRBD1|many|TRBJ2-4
TGTGCCTGGGCTAGACAGGGCAGGGGCAAAAACATTCAGTACTTC
CAWARQGRGKNIQYF
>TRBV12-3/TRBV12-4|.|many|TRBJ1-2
TGTGCCAGCAGTATCGGGTGTGGCTACACCTTC
CASSIGCGYTF
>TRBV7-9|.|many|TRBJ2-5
TGTGCCAGCAGCTGGCCGGGTGCGGCAGAGACCCAGTACTTC
CASSWPGAAETQYF
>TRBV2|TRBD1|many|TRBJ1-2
TGTGCCAGCAGGGAGGACAGGGGAGAGGGCTACACCTTC
CASREDRGEGYTF
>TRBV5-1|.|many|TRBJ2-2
TGCGCCAGCAGCTTGAAGGCGGGATCGAACACCGGGGAGCTGTTTTTT
CASSLKAGSNTGELFF
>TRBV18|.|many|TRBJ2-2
TGTGCCAGCCAGAACACCGGGGAGCTGTTTTTT
CASQNTGELFF
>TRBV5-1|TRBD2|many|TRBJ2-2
TGCGCCAGCAGCTTGCACGCCGGGACTAGCGGGGCCGGGGAGCTGTTTTTT
CASSLHAGTSGAGELFF
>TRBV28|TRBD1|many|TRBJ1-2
TGTGCCAGCAGAGGCCTTGGCAGGGGGCCTGGCTACACCTTC
CASRGLGRGPGYTF
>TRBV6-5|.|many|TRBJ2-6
TGTGCCAGCAGCGTCTCGCCCGCCTCTGGGGCCAACGTCCTGACTTTC
CASSVSPASGANVLTF
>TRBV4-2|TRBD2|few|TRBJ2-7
TGTGCCAGCAGCCAGGTTTCGAGCGGGAGGGCCGGGGAGCAGTACTTC
CASSQVSSGRAGEQYF
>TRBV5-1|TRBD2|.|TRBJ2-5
TGCGCCAGCAGCTTGGGGTTAGCGGGAGCTCAAGAGACCCAGTACTTC
CASSLGLAGAQETQYF
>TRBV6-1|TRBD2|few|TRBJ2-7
TGTGCCAGCAGTAGTCCGGGACTAGCGGGGGCTGCCTACGAGCAGTACTTC
CASSSPGLAGAAYEQYF
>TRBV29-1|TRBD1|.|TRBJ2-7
TGCAGCGTTGTACAGGGGTGGAATTACGAGCAGTACTTC
CSVVQGWNYEQYF
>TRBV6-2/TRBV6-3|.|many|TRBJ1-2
TGTGCCAGCAGTTACCCGAGGGGGGGACGGACCTATGGCTACACCTTC
CASSYPRGGRTYGYTF
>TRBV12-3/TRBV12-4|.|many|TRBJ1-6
TGTGCCAGCAGTTCCCGGGAGAATTCACCCCTCCACTTT
CASSSRENSPLHF
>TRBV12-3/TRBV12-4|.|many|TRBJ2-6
TGTGCCAGCAGATCAGACTCTGGGGCCAACGTCCTGACTTTC
CASRSDSGANVLTF
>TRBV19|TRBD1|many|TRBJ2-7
TGTGCCAGTTCAGAGATTGGACAGGGACGATACGAGCAGTACTTC
CASSEIGQGRYEQYF
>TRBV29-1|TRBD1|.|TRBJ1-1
TGCAGCGGGACAGGGGGGAACACTGAAGCTTTCTTT
CSGTGGNTEAFF
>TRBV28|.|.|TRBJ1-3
TGTGCCAGCAGAGACTGCCACTCTGGAAACACCATATATTTT
CASRDCHSGNTIYF
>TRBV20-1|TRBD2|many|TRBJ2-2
TGCAGTGGTACGAGCGGGAGCGAAAACACCGGGGAGCTGTTTTTT
CSGTSGSENTGELFF
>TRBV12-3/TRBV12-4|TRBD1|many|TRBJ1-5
TGTGCCAGCAGTCTATCGGGACAGGGAAATCAGCCCCAGCATTTT
CASSLSGQGNQPQHF
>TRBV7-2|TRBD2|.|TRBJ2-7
TGTGCCAGCAGCTACTCGCGGGCGGGTAGCGGGGAGCAGTACTTC
CASSYSRAGSGEQYF
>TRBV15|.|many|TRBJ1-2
TGTGCCACCAGCAGGGAGAAAGGCAGGGTGTACGGCTACACCTTC
CATSREKGRVYGYTF
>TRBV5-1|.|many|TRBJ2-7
TGCGCCAGCAGCTCCCTCCAGGATGGGTACGAGCAGTACTTC
CASSSLQDGYEQYF
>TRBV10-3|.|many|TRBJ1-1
TGTGCCATCAGGGGTCTTGTGGGCACTGAAGCTTTCTTT
CAIRGLVGTEAFF
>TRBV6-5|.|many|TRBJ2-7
TGTGCCAGCGGAGGGTTGGGCCTTTCCTACGAGCAGTACTTC
CASGGLGLSYEQYF
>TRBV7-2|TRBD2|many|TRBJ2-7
TGTGCCAGCAGCAGCGCGGGAGGGGACGAGCAGTACTTC
CASSSAGGDEQYF
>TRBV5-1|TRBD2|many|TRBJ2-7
TGCGCCAGCAGCCCAGGGACTAGCGGAAGAAGGTGGGAGCAGTACTTC
CASSPGTSGRRWEQYF